The present T cell receptor (beta chain) was sequenced within a study of blood T cell repertoires in COVID-19. About the research overall: The samples span acute and convalescent COVID-19 from the United States, Italy and Spain. PBMCs, B-cell-depleted T cells, or T cells provided the cDNA or gDNA that made up the material.

CDR1 is SEHNR and CDR2 is FQNEAQ in the germline V gene (reference sequence). V dropped 0 bases and J dropped 6 bases, with 8 bases sitting between them. The CDR3 is 13 residues long. Per the original methods: Amplification with reference gene primers provided the estimates of nucleated cell counts. Assay used: immunoSEQ multiplex PCR; TCRdb lists only in-frame clones, some missing. V, J and clone size are taken as reported in that table, and D and trimming were inferred from the DNA itself. The sample has around 70,000 clones; 80% are singletons. The chain employs TRBV7-9 and TRBJ1-2; D may be TRBD1 (5 bases). Sequencing used peripheral blood. This sequence was found in a man aged 65-85 years who had recovered from COVID-19. DNA for the CDR3: TGTGCCAGCAGCTTAGCCCAGGGTGATGGCTACACCTTC. It encodes CASSLAQGDGYTF.